This T cell receptor beta chain was captured by sequencing in a study of OX40 agonist ivuxolimab in advanced cancers. Clones were sequenced by immunoSEQ multiplex PCR, and TCRdb holds only the in-frame ones, with some missing. In the table there are roughly 66,000 clones, roughly four fifths of which are singletons. This TCR was recovered from an adult with an advanced solid tumor such as melanoma, head and neck, liver or kidney cancer. This specimen consisted of CD4+ or CD8+ T cells sorted from blood, obtained in a trial of the OX40 agonist ivuxolimab.

The CDR3 is CASSIWGDLNGYTF. In DNA, the CDR3 is TGTGCCAGTAGTATTTGGGGGGACCTCAATGGCTACACCTTC. V usage is TRBV19 and J usage is TRBJ1-2; tentatively, D is TRBD1 (5 bases). The germline gives CDR1 LNHDA, CDR2 SQIVND (reference sequence). CDR3 length: 14 residues. V lost 3 bases and J lost 6, with 14 bases in between.